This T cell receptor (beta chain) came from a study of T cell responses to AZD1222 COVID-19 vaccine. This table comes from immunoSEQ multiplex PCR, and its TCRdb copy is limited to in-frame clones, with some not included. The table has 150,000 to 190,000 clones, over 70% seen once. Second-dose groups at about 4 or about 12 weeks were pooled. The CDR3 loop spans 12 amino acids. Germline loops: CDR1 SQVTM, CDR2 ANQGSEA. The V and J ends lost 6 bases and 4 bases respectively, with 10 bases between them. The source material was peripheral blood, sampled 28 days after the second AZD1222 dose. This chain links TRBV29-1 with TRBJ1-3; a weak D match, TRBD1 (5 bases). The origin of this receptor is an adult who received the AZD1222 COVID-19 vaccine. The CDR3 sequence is CSVGTDGNTIYF. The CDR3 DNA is TGCAGCGTGGGGACGGACGGAAACACCATATATTTT.